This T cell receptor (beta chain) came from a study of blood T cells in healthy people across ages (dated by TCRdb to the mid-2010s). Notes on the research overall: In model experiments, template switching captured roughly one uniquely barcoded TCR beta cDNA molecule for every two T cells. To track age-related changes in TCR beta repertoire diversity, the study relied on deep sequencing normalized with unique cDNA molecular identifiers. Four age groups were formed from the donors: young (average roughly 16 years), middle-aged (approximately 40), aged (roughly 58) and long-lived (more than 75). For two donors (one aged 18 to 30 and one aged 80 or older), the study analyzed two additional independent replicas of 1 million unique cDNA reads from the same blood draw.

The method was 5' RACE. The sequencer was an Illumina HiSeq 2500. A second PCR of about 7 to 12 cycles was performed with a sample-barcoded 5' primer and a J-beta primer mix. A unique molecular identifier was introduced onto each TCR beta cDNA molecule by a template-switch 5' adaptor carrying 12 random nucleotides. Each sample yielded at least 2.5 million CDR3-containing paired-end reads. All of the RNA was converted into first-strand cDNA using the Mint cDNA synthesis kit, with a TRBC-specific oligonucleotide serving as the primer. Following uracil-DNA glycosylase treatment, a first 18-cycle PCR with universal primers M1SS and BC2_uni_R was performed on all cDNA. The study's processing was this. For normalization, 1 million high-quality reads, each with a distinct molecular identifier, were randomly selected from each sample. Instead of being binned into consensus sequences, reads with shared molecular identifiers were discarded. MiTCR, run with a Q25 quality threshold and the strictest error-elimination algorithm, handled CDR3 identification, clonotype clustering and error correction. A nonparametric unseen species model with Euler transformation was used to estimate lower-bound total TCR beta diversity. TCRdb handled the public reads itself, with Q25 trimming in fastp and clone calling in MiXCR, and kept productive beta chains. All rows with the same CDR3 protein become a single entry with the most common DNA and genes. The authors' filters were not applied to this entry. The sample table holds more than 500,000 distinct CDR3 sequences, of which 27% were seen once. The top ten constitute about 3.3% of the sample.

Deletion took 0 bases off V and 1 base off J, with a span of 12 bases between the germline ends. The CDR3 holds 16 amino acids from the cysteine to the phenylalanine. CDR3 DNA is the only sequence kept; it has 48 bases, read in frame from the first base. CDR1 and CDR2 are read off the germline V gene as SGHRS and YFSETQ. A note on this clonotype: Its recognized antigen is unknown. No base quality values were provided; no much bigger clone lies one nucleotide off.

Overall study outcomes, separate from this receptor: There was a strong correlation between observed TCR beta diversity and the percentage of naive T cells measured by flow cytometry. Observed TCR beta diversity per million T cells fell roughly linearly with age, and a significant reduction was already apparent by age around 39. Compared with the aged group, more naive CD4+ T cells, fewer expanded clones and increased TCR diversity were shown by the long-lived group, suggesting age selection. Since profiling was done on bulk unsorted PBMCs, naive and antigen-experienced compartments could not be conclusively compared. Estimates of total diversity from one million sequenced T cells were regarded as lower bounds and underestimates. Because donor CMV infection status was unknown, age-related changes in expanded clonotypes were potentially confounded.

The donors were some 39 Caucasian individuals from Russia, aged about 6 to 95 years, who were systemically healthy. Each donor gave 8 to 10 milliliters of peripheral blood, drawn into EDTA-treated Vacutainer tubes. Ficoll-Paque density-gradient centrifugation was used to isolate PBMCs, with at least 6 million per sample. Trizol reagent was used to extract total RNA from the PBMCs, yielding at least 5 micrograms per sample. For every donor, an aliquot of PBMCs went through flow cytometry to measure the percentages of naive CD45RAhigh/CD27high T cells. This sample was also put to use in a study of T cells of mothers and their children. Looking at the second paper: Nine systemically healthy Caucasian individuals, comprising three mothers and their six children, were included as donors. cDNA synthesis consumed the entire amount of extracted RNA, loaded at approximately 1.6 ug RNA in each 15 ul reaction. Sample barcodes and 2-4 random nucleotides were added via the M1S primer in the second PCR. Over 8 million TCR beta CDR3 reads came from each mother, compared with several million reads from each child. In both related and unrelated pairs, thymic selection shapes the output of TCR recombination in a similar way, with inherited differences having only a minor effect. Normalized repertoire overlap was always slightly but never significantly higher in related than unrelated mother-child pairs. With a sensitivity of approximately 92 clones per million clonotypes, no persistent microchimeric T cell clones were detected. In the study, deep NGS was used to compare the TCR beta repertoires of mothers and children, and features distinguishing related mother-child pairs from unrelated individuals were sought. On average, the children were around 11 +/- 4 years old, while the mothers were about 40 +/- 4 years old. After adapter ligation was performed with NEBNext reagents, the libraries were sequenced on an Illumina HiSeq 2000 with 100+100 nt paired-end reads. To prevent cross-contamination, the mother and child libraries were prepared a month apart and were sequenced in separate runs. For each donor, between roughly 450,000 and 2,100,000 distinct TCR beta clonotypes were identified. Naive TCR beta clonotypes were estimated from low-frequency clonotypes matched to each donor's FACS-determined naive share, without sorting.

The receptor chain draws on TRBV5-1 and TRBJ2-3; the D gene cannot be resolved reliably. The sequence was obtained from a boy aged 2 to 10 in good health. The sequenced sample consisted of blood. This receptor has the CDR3 CASSLAVVSRTDTQYF. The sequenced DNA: TGCGCCAGCAGCTTGGCGGTCGTTTCACGCACAGATACGCAGTATTTT.